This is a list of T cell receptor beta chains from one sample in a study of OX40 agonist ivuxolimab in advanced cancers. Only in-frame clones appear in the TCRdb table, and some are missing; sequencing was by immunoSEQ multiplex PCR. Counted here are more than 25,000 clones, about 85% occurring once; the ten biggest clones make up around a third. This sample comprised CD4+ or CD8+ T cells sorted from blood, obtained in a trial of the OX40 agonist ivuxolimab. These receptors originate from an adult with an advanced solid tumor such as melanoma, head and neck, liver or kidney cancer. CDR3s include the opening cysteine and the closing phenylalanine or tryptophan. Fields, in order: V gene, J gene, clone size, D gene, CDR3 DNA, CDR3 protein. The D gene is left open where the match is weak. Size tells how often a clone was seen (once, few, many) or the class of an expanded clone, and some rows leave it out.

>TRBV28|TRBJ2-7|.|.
TGTGCCAGCAGTGAGAACAGGGTGGAGCAGTACTTC
CASSENRVEQYF
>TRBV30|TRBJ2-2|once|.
TGTGCCTGGAGTGATGAGAACACCGGGGAGCTGTTTTTT
CAWSDENTGELFF
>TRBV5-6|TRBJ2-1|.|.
TGTGCCAGCAGCTTGGATACAGGAGAGCAGTTCTTC
CASSLDTGEQFF
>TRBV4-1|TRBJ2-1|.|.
TGCGCCAGCAGCCCCGCCCCTGGGACTCACAATGAGCAGTTCTTC
CASSPAPGTHNEQFF
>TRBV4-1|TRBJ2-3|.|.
TGCGCCAGCAGCCTCGGGCCAAATCGAGATACGCAGTATTTT
CASSLGPNRDTQYF
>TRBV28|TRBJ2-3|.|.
TGTGCCACCCAGATCTCAGATACGCAGTATTTT
CATQISDTQYF
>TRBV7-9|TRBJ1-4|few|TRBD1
TGTGCCAGCAGCTCCACACTTTGGAGGACAGGAAATGAAAAACTGTTTTTT
CASSSTLWRTGNEKLFF
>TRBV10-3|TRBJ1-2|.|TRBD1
TGTGCCATCAGTGAGACATTGAAAGACGACAGGGGGCTTTATGGCTACACCTTC
CAISETLKDDRGLYGYTF
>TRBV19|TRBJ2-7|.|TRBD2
TGTGCCAGTAGTACCGCGGGAGGCCCCTACGAGCAGTACTTC
CASSTAGGPYEQYF
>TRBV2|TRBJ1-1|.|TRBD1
TGTGCCAGCAGACCGGGACAGTACACTGAAGCTTTCTTT
CASRPGQYTEAFF
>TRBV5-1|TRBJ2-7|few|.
TGCGCCAGCAGCTTTGGACGGGACTACGAGCAGTACTTC
CASSFGRDYEQYF
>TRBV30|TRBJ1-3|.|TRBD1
TGTGCCTGGAGTCTTGGGACAGGGGGCTCTGGAAACACCATATATTTT
CAWSLGTGGSGNTIYF
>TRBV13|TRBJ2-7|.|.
TGTGCCAGCAGCTTAGGAGGTGACGAGCAGTACTTC
CASSLGGDEQYF
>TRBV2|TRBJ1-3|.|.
TGTGCCAGCAGTGAAGGGAGGGCCTCTGGAAACACCATATATTTT
CASSEGRASGNTIYF
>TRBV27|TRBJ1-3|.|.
TGTGCCAGCAGTTTTGTAGGACGTGGAAACACCATATATTTT
CASSFVGRGNTIYF
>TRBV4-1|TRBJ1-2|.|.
TGCGCCAGCAGCCAAGTTGGACAAGCTAACTATGGCTACACCTTC
CASSQVGQANYGYTF
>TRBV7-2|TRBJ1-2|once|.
TGTGCCAGCAGCTTAGGCCCAGGGGATGGCTACACCTTC
CASSLGPGDGYTF
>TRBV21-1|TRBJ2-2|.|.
TGTGCCAGCACTGCGAAACTCAACACCGGGGAGCTGTTTTTT
CASTAKLNTGELFF
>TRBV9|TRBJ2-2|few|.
TGTGCCAGCAGCGCAGGTGCTTTGGACACCGGGGAGCTGTTTTTT
CASSAGALDTGELFF
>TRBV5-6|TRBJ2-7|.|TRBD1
TGTGCCAGCAGCTACCCCGGGACAGGGGTGTTCGAGCAGTACTTC
CASSYPGTGVFEQYF
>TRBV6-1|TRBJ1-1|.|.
TGTGCCAGCAGTGGGGGCTTCGGCACTGAAGCTTTCTTT
CASSGGFGTEAFF
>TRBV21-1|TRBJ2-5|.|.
TGTGCCAGCAGCCCGCTGACAGGACCGCGGGAGACCCAGTACTTC
CASSPLTGPRETQYF
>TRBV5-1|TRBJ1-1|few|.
TGCGCCAGCAGCTGGAAACAGGGCATGAACACTGAAGCTTTCTTT
CASSWKQGMNTEAFF
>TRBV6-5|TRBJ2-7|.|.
TGTGCCAGCAAAGGAGCCTACGAGCAGTACTTC
CASKGAYEQYF
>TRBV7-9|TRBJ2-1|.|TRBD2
TGTGCCAGCAGCTGGAGGCTAGCGGGAGACTACAATGAGCAGTTCTTC
CASSWRLAGDYNEQFF
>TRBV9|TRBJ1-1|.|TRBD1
TGTGCCAGCAGCGTGAAGGGGGCGCCGGGTGAAGCTTTCTTT
CASSVKGAPGEAFF
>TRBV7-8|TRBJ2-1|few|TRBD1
TGTGCCAGCAGCTTTACTTTTAAAACAGGGGAACTCTACAATGAGCAGTTCTTC
CASSFTFKTGELYNEQFF
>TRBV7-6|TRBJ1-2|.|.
TGTGCCAGCAGCTTAGCGACAGGCCCCGGTAACGGCTACACCTTC
CASSLATGPGNGYTF
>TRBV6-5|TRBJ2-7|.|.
TGTGCCAGCAGTTACTCCACCCGGGGTTCTGGGGAGCAGTACTTC
CASSYSTRGSGEQYF
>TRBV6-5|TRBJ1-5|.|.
TGTGCCAGCGGTCGGGGCCCAACTCAGCCCCAGCATTTT
CASGRGPTQPQHF
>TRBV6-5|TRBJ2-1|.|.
TGTGCCAGCAGTTGGGGGCTTGGCGGGGGCAATGAGCAGTTCTTC
CASSWGLGGGNEQFF
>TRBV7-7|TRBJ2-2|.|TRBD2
TGTGCTAGCAGCTTAGCCGCTAGCGGATACACCGGGGAGCTGTTTTTT
CASSLAASGYTGELFF
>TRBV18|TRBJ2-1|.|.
TGTGCCAGCTCACCGTCACTCGAGACTACCTTCTCCAATGAGCAGTTCTTC
CASSPSLETTFSNEQFF
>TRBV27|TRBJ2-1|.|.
TGTGCCAGCAGTTTGGGGGTTACAGATTACAATGAGCAGTTCTTC
CASSLGVTDYNEQFF
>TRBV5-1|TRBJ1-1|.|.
TGCGCCAGCAGCCTTGGGACAAAAAGCACTGAAGCTTTCTTT
CASSLGTKSTEAFF
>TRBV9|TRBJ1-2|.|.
TGTGCCAGCAGCGTAGGGGATTCGGCTGGCTACACCTTC
CASSVGDSAGYTF
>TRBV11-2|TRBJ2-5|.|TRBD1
TGTGCCAGCAGTCCACCGGGACAGTCGAGGGAGACCCAGTACTTC
CASSPPGQSRETQYF
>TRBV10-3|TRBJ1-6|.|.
TGTGCCATCAGTGATAGCCAAAGCTCCTATAATTCACCCCTCCACTTT
CAISDSQSSYNSPLHF
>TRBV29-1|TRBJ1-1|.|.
TGCAGCGTTGAGGCTGGTCAGGGCTTTGAAGCTTTCTTT
CSVEAGQGFEAFF
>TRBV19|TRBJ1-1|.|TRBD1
TGTGCCAGTAGTACCATCGGACAGGGCCTTACTGAAGCTTTCTTT
CASSTIGQGLTEAFF
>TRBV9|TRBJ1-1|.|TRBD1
TGTGCCAGCAGCGGGACAGGGGTAGAAGCTTTCTTT
CASSGTGVEAFF
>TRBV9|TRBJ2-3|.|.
TGTGCCAGCAGCACCTTAGCGGAGACCTACACAGATACGCAGTATTTT
CASSTLAETYTDTQYF
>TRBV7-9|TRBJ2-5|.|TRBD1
TGTGCCAGCAGCTCGCGGGACAGGGGGTATCAAGAGACCCAGTACTTC
CASSSRDRGYQETQYF
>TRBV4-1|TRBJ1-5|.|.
TGCGCCAGCAGCCAAGTTATTGGAAGCAATCAGCCCCAGCATTTT
CASSQVIGSNQPQHF
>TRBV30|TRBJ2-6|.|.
TGTGCCTGGAAGTTGGCGTTCTCTGGGGCCAACGTCCTGACTTTC
CAWKLAFSGANVLTF
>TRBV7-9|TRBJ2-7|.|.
TGTGCCAGCAGCGAAACGTACGAGCAGTACTTC
CASSETYEQYF
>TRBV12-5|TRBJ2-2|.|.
TGTGCTAGTGGTTTGACTACGGGCCGAGCGAGCACCGGGGAGCTGTTTTTT
CASGLTTGRASTGELFF
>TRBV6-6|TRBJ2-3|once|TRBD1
TGTGCCAGCAGTTCCTCACAGGGGGGCACAGATACGCAGTATTTT
CASSSSQGGTDTQYF
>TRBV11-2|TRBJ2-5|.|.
TGTGCCAGCAGCTTAGGCGGACATCACACTGGAGAGACCCAGTACTTC
CASSLGGHHTGETQYF
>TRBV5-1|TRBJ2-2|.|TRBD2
TGCGCCAGCAGCTTAGATAGCGGGAGTTATACCGGGGAGCTGTTTTTT
CASSLDSGSYTGELFF
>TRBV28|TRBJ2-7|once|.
TGTGCCAGCAGTTTATGGGAATACGAGCAGTACTTC
CASSLWEYEQYF
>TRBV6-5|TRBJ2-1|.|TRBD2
TGTGCCAGCAGTTACGGGGCGGGGGGGCACTATGAGCAGTTCTTC
CASSYGAGGHYEQFF